These 13 T cell receptor beta chains share one sample of origin, sequenced in a study of tumor and adjacent non-tumor tissue in lung cancer. This sample's RNA came from whole unsorted tissue. The normal lung tissue was taken more than 3 cm from the tumor edge. Three rounds of nested PCR, following a modified ARM-PCR protocol, produced the TCRbeta library. TCRdb passed the multiplex PCR reads through MiXCR, listing each CDR3 protein once. The repertoire consists of tens of thousands of distinct CDR3 sequences, with more than 65% occurring once and the leading ten covering under 45%. Sequenced: distant non-tumor lung tissue. The receptors derive from a man aged 55 to 69 with non-small cell lung cancer.

Worth noting for this clonotype: Mismatch with germline at one junction end may stem from a read error. The V call is TRBV6-1, the J call TRBJ2-7; 8 bases fit TRBD2. The CDR3 is made up of 17 amino acids. In germline, CDR1 is MNHNS, CDR2 SASEGT. DNA for the CDR3: TGTGCCACCTCTGTCCGTCGGGGGGCGGGAGGATCCTACGAGCCGTACTTC. Its protein is CATSVRRGAGGSYEPYF.

Notes on this clonotype: At one end the junction does not follow the germline gene, possibly because of a read error. The rearrangement joins TRBV4-2 to TRBJ2-3; a possible D gene is TRBD2 (5 bases). The CDR3 consists of 16 residues. CDR1 and CDR2 from the germline V gene are LGHNA and YNFKEQ. In DNA form, the CDR3 reads TGTGCCAGCACCCAAGGATGCATTAGCGGCACAGATACGCAGTATTTT. Translating gives CASTQGCISGTDTQYF.

About this clonotype: Since the CDR3 does not end with the conserved phenylalanine or tryptophan, this likely comes from a read error. Here the CDR3 reads CASRTGHSSYDQYS. The CDR3 DNA sequence: TGTGCCAGCAGGACCGGACACAGCTCCTACGACCAGTACTCC. The chain carries TRBV12-3 or TRBV12-4 and TRBJ2-7; D may be TRBD1 (5 bases). The CDR3 runs to 14 residues.

This clonotype was counted many times. This chain links TRBV2 with TRBJ2-3, with 14 bases that match TRBD2. The ends lost 4 bases at V and 5 bases at J; junction bases unmatched: 8. This CDR3 region has 17 residues. Germline V lookup: CDR1 SNHLY, CDR2 FYNNEI. The CDR3 DNA sequence: TGTGCCAGCAGTGCGGGACTAGCGGGGGCTGGAAGAGATACGCAGTATTTT. Translation: CASSAGLAGAGRDTQYF.

The table lists this clonotype with a few counts. One end of the junction is discordant with germline, which a read error may explain. The chain combines TRBV11-1 with TRBJ2-3; TRBD1 agrees at 9 bases. This CDR3 region has 15 residues. Germline CDR1 is SGHAT and CDR2 is FQDESV (reference sequence). CDR3 sequence (DNA): TGTGCCAGTAGTCCCGGGACAGGGTCCACAGATATGCAGTATTTT. Protein: CASSPGTGSTDMQYF.

Of note for this clonotype: The junction and the germline gene differ at one end; a read error may be behind it. The chain employs TRBV6-5 and TRBJ2-6; a weak D match, TRBD1 (6 bases). Germline CDR1 is MNHEY and CDR2 is SVGAGI. The CDR3 runs to 14 residues. Written as DNA, the CDR3 is TGTGCCAGCAGGGGGCTACCAGGGGCCAACGTCCTGGCTTTC. This translates into CASRGLPGANVLAF.

The chain uses TRBV20-1 and TRBJ2-1; 7 positions match TRBD2. The junction had 14 bases not matched to a gene; V was cut back by 3 bases and J by 6 bases. The CDR3 is 16 residues long. Germline CDR1 is DFQATT and CDR2 is SNEGSKA (reference sequence). The CDR3 DNA reads as TGCAGTGCTAGGGCCCAGAGCGGGATATTGAGCAATGAGCAGTTCTTC. It translates to CSARAQSGILSNEQFF.

For this clonotype: A junction end diverges from the germline sequence, so it may reflect a read error. The chain couples TRBV7-8 to TRBJ2-7; D unclear. Germline values: CDR1 SGHVS, CDR2 FQNEAQ. The CDR3 has 16 residues. The chain's CDR3 is CISSLDGLGSSYEQYF. CDR3 bases: TGTATCAGCAGCTTAGATGGGCTCGGCAGCTCCTACGAGCAATACTTC.

Comments on this clonotype: The junction departs from germline at one end; a sequencing error may be responsible. The chain couples TRBV6-5 to TRBJ2-1; the D gene is possibly TRBD2 (6 bases). The CDR3 extends over 12 amino acids. Germline CDR1 reads MNHEY; CDR2 reads SVGAGI. CDR3 nucleotide sequence: TGTACCAGCAAAGAGGGACTCAATGAGCAGTTCTTC. It encodes CTSKEGLNEQFF.

The gene calls are TRBV30 and TRBJ2-5; 7 bases fit TRBD1. This CDR3 is 15 amino acids long. The ends lost 4 bases at V and 5 bases at J; junction bases unmatched: 13. Germline-derived CDR1 and CDR2 are GTSNPN and SVGIG (reference sequence). CDR3 nucleotides: TGTGCCTGGATTTATACCACAGGGGTTGGTGAGACCCAGTACTTC. Translation: CAWIYTTGVGETQYF.

Comments on this clonotype: Possible read error: a much larger clone is one base away. This chain links TRBV5-1 with TRBJ2-1, with 8 bases lining up with TRBD2. Per the germline V gene, CDR1 is SGHRS and CDR2 is YFSETQ. CDR3 size: 16 residues. This chain's CDR3 is CASSLLAGGGGNGQFF. The CDR3 DNA is TGCGCCAGCAGCTTGCTGGCGGGAGGAGGTGGCAATGGGCAGTTCTTC. Combining the CDR3 with reference TRBV5-1 and TRBJ2-1 gives the whole variable domain KAGVTQTPRYLIKTRGQQVTLSCSPISGHRSVSWYQQTPGQGLQFLFEYFSETQRNKGNFPGRFSGRQFSNSRSEMNVSTLELGDSALYLCASSLLAGGGGNGQFFGPGTRLTVL.

For this clonotype: This sequence may be a read error, since a much larger clone differs from it by one base. The V call is TRBV5-1, the J call TRBJ2-3; weak D call: TRBD2 (6 bases). There are 15 residues in the CDR3. V was pared by 0 bases and J by 4 bases, with 12 bases between. CDR1 and CDR2 from the germline V gene are SGHRS and YFSETQ. CDR3 bases: TGCGCCAGCAGCTTGGAGGGGAGGAGTTCAGATACGCAGTATTTT. Translated, it gives CASSLEGRSSDTQYF.

V usage is TRBV28 and J usage is TRBJ2-1; 9 bases align to TRBD2. This CDR3 region has 15 residues. The germline V gene encodes CDR1 MDHEN and CDR2 SYDVKM. The junction had 9 bases not matched to a gene; V was cut back by 6 bases and J by 6 bases. The CDR3 nucleotides read TGTGCCAGCAGCATTTTAGCGGGAGAGAGCAATGAGCAGTTCTTC. Encoded protein: CASSILAGESNEQFF.